This T cell receptor (beta chain) came from a study of PD-L1 blockade in urothelial cancer. Looking at the study overall: Blood was tested 3 weeks (second dose) and 6 weeks into treatment. Overall study results and limits: When pretreatment blood TCR clonality was below the median, it predicted better survival.

The assay was immunoSEQ multiplex PCR, and TCRdb's table has in-frame clones only and misses some. The data hold about 35,000 clones, with 75% to 90% observed a single time. As concerns this clone: Its antigen is unidentified.

The V and J ends lost 4 bases and 4 bases respectively, with 8 bases between them. This CDR3 has 13 residues. Germline assignment: CDR1 ENHRY and CDR2 SYGVKD. Specified time point: peripheral blood 6 weeks after treatment start. Material: PBMCs, obtained around atezolizumab (anti-PD-L1) treatment. This rearrangement joins TRBV10-3 to TRBJ1-5; D is undetermined. The sequence came from a man aged 35 to 55 with urothelial cancer. Here the CDR3 DNA reads TGTGCCATCAGTGTAGCCGGGAATCAGCCCCAGCATTTT. It encodes CAISVAGNQPQHF.